Below, one T cell receptor (beta chain) is given with its context. Its antigen remains unknown. These data belong to a study of beta chain features in type 1 diabetes. Cells sorted by CD45RO/CCR7/CD25/CD127/CD95/CD27 comprised CD4+ naive, central memory, regulatory and stem cell-like memory cells. Study-level findings and limits: For Type 1 diabetes patients, all four CD4+ subsets carried TCRB CDR3s that were moderately but significantly shorter. Among patients, naive, central memory and Treg TCRB repertoires appeared more similar than among healthy donors. High TCR expression in some cells could lead to their over-representation in cDNA sequencing.

Reverse transcribing all isolated RNA meant expressed TCRB transcripts were sequenced. Reads from naive, central memory and regulatory T cell samples averaged about 3.9 million. Method: immunoSEQ multiplex PCR; TCRdb's copy keeps in-frame clones and lacks some. The profile covers 200,000 to 250,000 clones, with 16% appearing a single time and approximately 0.087% taken by the ten largest. The V gene's germline CDR1 is MDHEN and CDR2 SYDVKM. V was cut by 7 bases and J by 5 bases, with 14 bases left in between. The CDR3 runs 13 residues. The clonotype was recovered from a young man with type 1 diabetes. The sequenced sample consisted of naive CD4+ T cells from blood. The V gene is TRBV28, the J gene TRBJ1-1, with a possible D match to TRBD1 (5 bases). The CDR3 loop is CASKIVGATEAFF. The CDR3 nucleotides read TGTGCCAGCAAAATAGTAGGGGCGACTGAAGCTTTCTTT.